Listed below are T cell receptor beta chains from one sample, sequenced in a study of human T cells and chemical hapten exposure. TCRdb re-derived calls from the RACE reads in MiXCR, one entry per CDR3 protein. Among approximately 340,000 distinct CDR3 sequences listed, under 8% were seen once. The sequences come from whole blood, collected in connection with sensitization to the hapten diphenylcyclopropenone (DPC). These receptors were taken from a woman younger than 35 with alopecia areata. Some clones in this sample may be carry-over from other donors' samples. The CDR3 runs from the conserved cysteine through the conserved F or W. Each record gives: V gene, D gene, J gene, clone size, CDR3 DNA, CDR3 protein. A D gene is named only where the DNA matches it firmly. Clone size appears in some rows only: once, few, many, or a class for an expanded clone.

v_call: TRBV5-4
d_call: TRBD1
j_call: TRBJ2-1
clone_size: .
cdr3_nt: TGTGCCAGCAGCGCAGGACAGGAAGAATACAATGAGCAGTTCTTC
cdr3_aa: CASSAGQEEYNEQFF

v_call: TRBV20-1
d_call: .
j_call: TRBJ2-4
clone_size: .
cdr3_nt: TGCAGTGCTAGGTGGGATAGAAACATTCAGTACTTC
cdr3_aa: CSARWDRNIQYF

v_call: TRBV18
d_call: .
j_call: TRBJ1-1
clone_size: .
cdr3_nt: TGTGCCAGCTCACCACAAGGGCTGGACCTTAAGAACACTGAAGCTTTCTTT
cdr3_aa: CASSPQGLDLKNTEAFF

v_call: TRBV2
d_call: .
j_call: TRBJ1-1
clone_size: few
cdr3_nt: TGTGCCAGCAAAGGGGGGCTTTGGGACACTGAAGCTTTCTTT
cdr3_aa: CASKGGLWDTEAFF

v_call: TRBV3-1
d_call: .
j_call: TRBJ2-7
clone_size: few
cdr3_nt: TGTGCCAGCAGCCAACCAACGGACGAGCAGTACTTC
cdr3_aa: CASSQPTDEQYF

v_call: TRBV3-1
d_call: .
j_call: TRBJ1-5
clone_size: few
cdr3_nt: TGTGCCAGCAGCCAGGGCCTTCTACATAGCAATCAGCCCCAGCATTTT
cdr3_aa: CASSQGLLHSNQPQHF

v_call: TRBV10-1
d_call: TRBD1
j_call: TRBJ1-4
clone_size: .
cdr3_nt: TGCGCCATCATCGAGGGGGCAGGGGCTGACCTGCACGAAAAACTGTTTTTT
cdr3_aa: CAIIEGAGADLHEKLFF

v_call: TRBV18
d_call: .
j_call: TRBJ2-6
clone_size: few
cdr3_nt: TGTGCCAGCTCACCAATCCCTCGTAGGGCCAACGTCCTGACTTTC
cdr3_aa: CASSPIPRRANVLTF

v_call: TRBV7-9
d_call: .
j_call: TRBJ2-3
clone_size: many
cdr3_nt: TGTGCCAGCAGCCCAGCCGGGGGCACAGATACGCAGTATTTT
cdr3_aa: CASSPAGGTDTQYF

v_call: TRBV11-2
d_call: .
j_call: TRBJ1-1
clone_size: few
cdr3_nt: TGTGCCAGCAGTCGGGGGGGACCAAACACTGAAGCTTTCTTT
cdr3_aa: CASSRGGPNTEAFF

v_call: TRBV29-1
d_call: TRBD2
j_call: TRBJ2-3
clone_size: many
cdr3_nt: TGCAGCGTCAAGCCTCTAGCGGGGTATACAGATACGCAGTATTTT
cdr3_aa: CSVKPLAGYTDTQYF

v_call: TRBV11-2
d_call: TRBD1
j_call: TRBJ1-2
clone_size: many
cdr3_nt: TGTGCCAGCGGATTGGGACAGACCTATGGCTACACCTTC
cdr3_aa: CASGLGQTYGYTF

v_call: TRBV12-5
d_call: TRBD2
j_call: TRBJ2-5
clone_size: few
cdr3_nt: TGTGCTAGTGGTTTGGCCCGGGCTACTAGCGGGGGGGCGCAGACCCAGTACTTC
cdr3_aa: CASGLARATSGGAQTQYF

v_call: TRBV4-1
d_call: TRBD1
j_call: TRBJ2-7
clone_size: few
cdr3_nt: TGCGCCAGCAGCTTACAGGGGATTAATTACGAGCAGTACTTC
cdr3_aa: CASSLQGINYEQYF

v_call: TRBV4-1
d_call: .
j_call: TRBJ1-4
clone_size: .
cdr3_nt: TGCGCCAGCAGCCAACTGGCCTTTCTTTTTGCGTGGGGCACTGAAAAACTGTTTTTT
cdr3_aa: CASSQLAFLFAWGTEKLFF